The 5 T cell receptor beta chains reported below all come from one sample, sequenced in a study of tumor and adjacent non-tumor tissue in lung cancer. Three rounds of nested PCR, following a modified ARM-PCR protocol, produced the TCRbeta library. TCRdb called the multiplex PCR reads again in MiXCR, with one record for every CDR3 protein. The data contain 65,000 to 90,000 distinct CDR3 sequences, roughly 80% of them singletons. No cell sorting was done before RNA was extracted from the tissue. Sequenced input: lung tumor tissue. The receptors were gathered from a woman aged 50 to 65 with non-small cell lung cancer.

This chain links TRBV6-5 with TRBJ1-6, with D perhaps matching TRBD1 (5 bases). V was pared by 10 bases and J by 17 bases, with 27 bases between. Germline V CDR1 and CDR2: MNHEY, SVGAGI. The CDR3 loop spans 14 amino acids. In DNA form, the CDR3 reads TGTGCCACCCGGTGGGGGACCGACAATTCATCCATCCACTTT. It encodes CATRWGTDNSSIHF.

This clonotype was recorded at least ten times. Mismatch with germline at one junction end may stem from a read error. CDR3 sequence (DNA): TGTGCCAACAGCCAAGCGGGACTAGCGGGAGCAGATACGCAGTATTTT. Its protein is CANSQAGLAGADTQYF. This chain connects TRBV4-2 to TRBJ2-3, with 14 nucleotides matching TRBD2. Looked up from germline, CDR1 is LGHNA and CDR2 is YNFKEQ. The CDR3 runs 16 residues.

Notes on this clonotype: One end of the junction varies from germline; a read error may be responsible. The V gene is TRBV6-2 or TRBV6-3, the J gene TRBJ1-6; no reliable D call. This CDR3 has 14 residues. Germline values: CDR1 MNHEY, CDR2 SVGEGT. CDR3 protein: CASGTGIGFSPIHF. CDR3 bases: TGTGCCAGCGGAACCGGGATAGGGTTTTCACCCATCCACTTT.

About this clonotype: At one boundary the junction diverges from the germline segment, which might be a read error. This chain links TRBV5-4 with TRBJ1-2; 9 bases align to TRBD1. The CDR3 sequence is 15 residues long. CDR1 SGHNT and CDR2 YYREEE come from the germline V gene (reference sequence). CDR3: CTSSLKGQGRLGYTF. For the CDR3, the DNA is TGTACCAGCAGCTTGAAGGGACAGGGTAGGCTTGGCTACACCTTC.

This clonotype has more than one count but fewer than ten. One base away lies a much larger clone, so this may be a sequencing read error. J is TRBJ1-5 and V is TRBV20-1; maybe TRBD1 (5 bases). Per the germline V gene, CDR1 is DFQATT and CDR2 is SNEGSKA (reference sequence). This CDR3 region has 13 residues. The CDR3 region is CSTRGDSNQPQHF. As DNA, the CDR3 is TGCAGTACTAGAGGGGATAGCAATCAGCCCCAGCATTTT.